This T cell receptor beta chain was sequenced during a study of blood T cell repertoires in COVID-19. J lost 4 bases, V lost 3 bases, and 6 bases had no gene match. This CDR3 is built from 15 residues. Per germline, CDR1 SGDLS and CDR2 YYNGEE. Profiled with immunoSEQ multiplex PCR; TCRdb holds only in-frame clones, not every one. The sample lists almost 200,000 clones; 70% to 80% were seen once. Sample: peripheral blood. This receptor was obtained from a woman aged 40 to 50 with COVID-19, enrolled during active disease. The V call is TRBV9, the J call TRBJ2-7; TRBD2 aligns across 11 bases. The CDR3 sequence: CASSEGLAEHYEQYF. CDR3 DNA sequence: TGTGCCAGCAGCGAGGGACTAGCGGAGCATTACGAGCAGTACTTC.